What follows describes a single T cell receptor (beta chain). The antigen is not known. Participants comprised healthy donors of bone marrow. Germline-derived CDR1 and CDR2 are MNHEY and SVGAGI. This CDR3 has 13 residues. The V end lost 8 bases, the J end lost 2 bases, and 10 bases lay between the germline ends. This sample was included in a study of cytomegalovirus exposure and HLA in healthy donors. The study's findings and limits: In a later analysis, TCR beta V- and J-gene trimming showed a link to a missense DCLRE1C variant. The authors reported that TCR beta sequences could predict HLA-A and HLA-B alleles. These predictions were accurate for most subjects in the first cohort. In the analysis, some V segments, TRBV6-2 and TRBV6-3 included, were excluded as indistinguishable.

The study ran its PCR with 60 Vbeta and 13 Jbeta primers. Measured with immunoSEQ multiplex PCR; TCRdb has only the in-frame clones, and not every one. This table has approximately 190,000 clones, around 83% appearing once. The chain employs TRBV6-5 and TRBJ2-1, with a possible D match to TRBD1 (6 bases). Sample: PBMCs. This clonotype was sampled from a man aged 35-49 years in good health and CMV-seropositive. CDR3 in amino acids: CASGGETYNEQFF. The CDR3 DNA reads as TGTGCCAGCGGGGGCGAGACCTACAATGAGCAGTTCTTC.